This TCR beta chain was identified in a study of blood T cell repertoires in COVID-19. About the research overall: Acute and convalescent COVID-19 specimens originated in the United States, Italy and Spain.

This clone has a count of ten or more. With 4 bases clipped from V and 5 bases from J, the junction kept 10 bases outside the gene matches. The germline gives CDR1 LNHDA, CDR2 SQIVND (reference sequence). CDR3 length: 16 residues. Sequencing used immunoSEQ multiplex PCR; TCRdb keeps in-frame clones, though not all of them. The sample contains roughly 110,000 clones, about 93% of which appear only once. The receptor was isolated from a woman in her twenties or thirties with acute or convalescent COVID-19. This sequence joins TRBV19 and TRBJ2-5, with 10 bases lining up with TRBD1. The material sequenced was peripheral blood. CDR3 sequence: CASSNPRTGGEETQYF. CDR3 nucleotides: TGTGCCAGTAGTAACCCTCGGACAGGGGGAGAGGAGACCCAGTACTTC.